This passage covers 13 T cell receptor beta chains from one sample sequenced in a study of T cells in Graves' hyperthyroidism and ophthalmopathy. Amplified TCR beta CDR3 regions came from RNA transcripts. HTBI primers were employed in a first-round RT-PCR of the TCR CDR3. TCRdb re-called the multiplex PCR reads with MiXCR, one entry per CDR3 protein. The table shows approximately 400,000 distinct CDR3 sequences, with about 14% occurring only once. The sequenced material came from blood. These receptor sequences come from a woman in her sixties or seventies with Graves' hyperthyroidism.

The CDR3 reads CASSQEGGYQPQHF. The CDR3 DNA follows: TGTGCCAGCAGCCAAGAGGGGGGGTACCAGCCCCAGCATTTT. The rearrangement joins TRBV3-1 to TRBJ1-5; a possible D gene is TRBD1 (5 bases). There are 14 residues in the CDR3. V was cut by 0 bases and J by 7 bases, with 10 bases left in between. Germline V lookup: CDR1 LGHDT, CDR2 YNNKEL (reference sequence).

There are many counts of this clonotype. CDR3: CSVRRGQGVYEQYF. The DNA of the CDR3 is TGCAGCGTTCGACGGGGACAGGGAGTATACGAGCAGTACTTC. J is TRBJ2-7 and V is TRBV29-1; 9 bases match TRBD1. The J segment lost 4 bases and the V segment lost 5 bases, leaving 9 bases of the junction unmatched. The length of the CDR3 is 14 residues. CDR1 is SQVTM and CDR2 is ANQGSEA in the germline V gene.

The chain couples TRBV9 to TRBJ2-2, with TRBD2 matching over 10 bases. J lost 6 bases, V lost 2 bases, and 4 bases had no gene match. Germline CDR1 reads SGDLS; CDR2 reads YYNGEE. The CDR3 runs to 15 residues. CDR3 DNA sequence: TGTGCCAGCAGCGTTGCTAGCGGGAGTGCCGGGGAGCTGTTTTTT. The encoded protein is CASSVASGSAGELFF.

The J gene is TRBJ2-7, the V gene TRBV20-1; 7 nucleotides agree with TRBD2. V gave up 5 bases and J gave up 7 bases; unmatched junction bases: 17. Per germline, CDR1 DFQATT and CDR2 SNEGSKA (reference sequence). The length of the CDR3 is 15 residues. The CDR3 region is CSALPSGAGAEEQYF. As DNA, the CDR3 is TGCAGTGCTCTCCCCAGCGGCGCGGGAGCGGAGGAGCAGTACTTC.

Ten or more counts support this clonotype. This sequence joins TRBV11-3 and TRBJ1-1, with 8 nucleotides matching TRBD1. V was clipped by 8 bases and J by 1 base; unmatched bases: 12. CDR3 length: 16 residues. Germline V gene lookup returns CDR1 SGHNT and CDR2 YENEEA. The CDR3 loop is CASGGDRTYPNTEAFF. The CDR3 region has the DNA TGTGCCAGCGGGGGGGACAGGACCTACCCGAACACTGAAGCTTTCTTT.

This clonotype was picked up a small number of times. The genes are TRBV12-3 or TRBV12-4 and TRBJ1-3, with a weak D call TRBD1 (6 bases). V lost 6 bases and J 4 bases, leaving 13 bases between the germline ends. CDR3 length: 14 amino acids. The CDR3 loop is CASRSRGGGNTIYF. The CDR3 DNA reads TGTGCCAGCAGGTCACGGGGGGGCGGAAACACCATATATTTT.

This clonotype occurred many times. The chain couples TRBV2 to TRBJ1-6, with 8 bases aligning to TRBD1. The CDR3 length is 16 residues. V shed 5 bases, J shed 7 bases, and the junction held 10 bases outside the gene matches. In germline, CDR1 is SNHLY, CDR2 FYNNEI. The CDR3 region has the DNA TGTGCCAGCAGTCCCACCCCGGGACAGGAGAATTCACCCCTCCACTTT. Amino acid sequence: CASSPTPGQENSPLHF.

This clonotype was observed many times. The J gene is TRBJ2-1, the V gene TRBV5-1, with a weak D call TRBD2 (5 bases). The CDR3 extends over 15 amino acids. From germline, CDR1 is SGHRS and CDR2 YFSETQ. V lost 0 bases, J lost 7 bases, and 14 bases lay in between. Here the CDR3 reads CASSLEPYPGNEQFF. As DNA, the CDR3 is TGCGCCAGCAGCTTGGAACCCTACCCGGGGAATGAGCAGTTCTTC.

This clonotype was counted many times. The junction does not match germline at one end; this may be a read error. The rearrangement uses TRBV27 and TRBJ1-2, with TRBD1 as a possible D gene (6 bases). The CDR3 is made up of 17 amino acids. Germline V CDR1 and CDR2: MNHEY, SMNVEV (reference sequence). CDR3 nucleotides: TGTGCCAGCACTTTATCCGGAGCAGGGGAAGTTAGCTATGGCTACACCTTC. Its translation: CASTLSGAGEVSYGYTF.

This clonotype has more than one count but fewer than ten. The chain couples TRBV5-6 to TRBJ2-1; TRBD2 agrees at 8 bases. The ends lost 0 bases at V and 6 bases at J; junction bases unmatched: 2. Germline-derived CDR1 and CDR2 are SGHDT and YYEEEE. This CDR3 region has 14 residues. CDR3 DNA: TGTGCCAGCAGCTTGGTGCGGGGGGCCAATGAGCAGTTCTTC. This sequence encodes CASSLVRGANEQFF.

In this sample, this clonotype turned up many times. V usage is TRBV28 and J usage is TRBJ1-2; perhaps TRBD1 as D (6 bases). The germline V gene has CDR1 MDHEN and CDR2 SYDVKM. The ends were cut back, 8 bases at V and 3 bases at J, with 13 bases in the middle. This CDR3 is built from 13 residues. CDR3 region: CASARGGYYGYTF. Written as DNA, the CDR3 is TGTGCCAGCGCTCGAGGGGGGTACTATGGCTACACCTTC.

This clonotype has a count of ten or more. The chain joins TRBV15 to TRBJ1-1, with D tentatively TRBD1 (6 bases). This CDR3 has 14 residues. Germline V gene lookup returns CDR1 LNHNV and CDR2 YYDKDF (reference sequence). Between the trimmed V and J ends, which lost 3 bases and 1 base, there was a span of 9 bases. In nucleotides, the CDR3 is TGTGCCACCAGCAGGTCAGGGGCGAACACTGAAGCTTTCTTT. Encoded protein: CATSRSGANTEAFF.

This clonotype has ten or more counts. The chain links TRBV3-1 to TRBJ2-7; no clear D gene. The CDR3 loop spans 15 amino acids. Germline V lookup: CDR1 LGHDT, CDR2 YNNKEL (reference sequence). V lost 1 base to trimming and J lost 0 bases, with 10 bases between them. CDR3 DNA sequence: TGTGCCAGCAGCCAAGTGGGCAGCGCCTCCTACGAGCAGTACTTC. Amino acids: CASSQVGSASYEQYF.